This T cell receptor beta chain was profiled in a study of CD8 T cells in Susac syndrome. Study conclusions and caveats: The TCR sequencing and HLA analysis in the study involved a relatively small number of individuals, as the study acknowledged.

The CDR3 totals 14 residues. The trim removed 1 base at V and 6 bases at J, leaving 4 bases unmatched. CD8+ and CD4+ T cells from blood underwent TCR beta sequencing. Controls comprised healthy donors matched for age and sex. A quantity of about 0.5 to 1 ug RNA underwent reverse transcription using random hexamers. Amplification of TCR beta CDR3 across 54 Vbeta and 13 Jbeta was performed with immunoSEQ multiplex PCR. TCRdb analysed the immunoSEQ multiplex PCR reads with MiXCR anew, one entry per CDR3 protein. The sample lists some 150,000 distinct CDR3 sequences, 94% seen once, with 0.07% to 0.1% in the top ten. This clonotype came up once. Its antigen is not known.

Sequencing was done on a sample of CD4+ T cells from PBMCs. This receptor was taken from a human donor in good health. The chain is built from TRBV12-3 or TRBV12-4 and TRBJ2-7, with TRBD1 matching 9 bases. DNA for the CDR3: TGTGCCAGCAGTTTAGGGGACAGGGCGGCCGAGCAGTACTTC. This sequence encodes CASSLGDRAAEQYF.